Listed below are T cell receptor beta chains from one sample, sequenced in a study of blood T cell repertoires in COVID-19. Method: immunoSEQ multiplex PCR; TCRdb's copy keeps in-frame clones and lacks some. The sample lists just under 40,000 clones, around 95% occurring once. Source material: peripheral blood. Receptors originate from a human donor with active COVID-19. The donor label of this sample is uncertain. Both conserved end residues are part of each CDR3. The order of the fields is clone size, D gene, V gene, CDR3 length, J gene, CDR3 DNA, CDR3 protein. D genes are given only for firm matches. Some rows mark clone size as missing; the rest say once, few, many or name a class of expanded clone.

NA	TRBD1	TRBV5-6	15	TRBJ2-1	TGTGCCAGCAGCTTCGGGACAGTCTCCTACAATGAGCAGTTCTTC	CASSFGTVSYNEQFF
NA	NA	TRBV5-4	14	TRBJ2-5	TGTGCCAGCAGCTTGTCGGGTGCGCGCGAGACCCAGTACTTC	CASSLSGARETQYF
NA	NA	TRBV12-5	15	TRBJ2-5	TGTGCTAGTGGTCCCGAAGCGGGAAGGGGGGAGACCCAGTACTTC	CASGPEAGRGETQYF
NA	TRBD1	TRBV28	15	TRBJ2-3	TGTGCCGCCGGACAGGCGCCTCTCGGGGCAGATACGCAGTATTTT	CAAGQAPLGADTQYF
NA	NA	TRBV15	15	TRBJ2-7	TGTGCCACCAGCACCCCTGCAGGGGCCATCTACGAGCAGTACTTC	CATSTPAGAIYEQYF
NA	NA	TRBV19	13	TRBJ2-7	TGTGCCAGTAGTAAGGACAACACCTACGAGCAGTACTTC	CASSKDNTYEQYF
NA	NA	TRBV15	14	TRBJ1-3	TGTGCCACCAGCAGAGGAGACAGACCGGACACCATATATTTT	CATSRGDRPDTIYF
NA	TRBD2	TRBV15	16	TRBJ2-7	TGTGCCACCAGCAGAGATCGAGGATGGCGCGGGGGGGAGCAGTACTTC	CATSRDRGWRGGEQYF
NA	NA	TRBV7-2	15	TRBJ2-2	TGTGCCAGCAGCTTATTTGGACAGAACACCGGGGAGCTGTTTTTT	CASSLFGQNTGELFF
NA	NA	TRBV7-2	15	TRBJ1-6	TGTGCCAGCAGCTTACTTGGGCAGGGAGGATCACCCCTCCACTTT	CASSLLGQGGSPLHF
NA	TRBD1	TRBV7-2	16	TRBJ2-7	TGTGCCAGCAGCTTTCAATCGGGACAGGGTAACTACGAGCAGTACTTC	CASSFQSGQGNYEQYF
NA	NA	TRBV4-1	20	TRBJ2-3	TGCGCCAGCAGCCAACCTAGGGGGGGGGCCAAGTCCCACACCACAGATACGCAGTATTTT	CASSQPRGGAKSHTTDTQYF
NA	NA	TRBV19	14	TRBJ1-4	TGTGCCAGTAGTTTGGCTTGGGCCGATGAAAAACTGTTTTTT	CASSLAWADEKLFF
NA	NA	TRBV3-1/TRBV3-2	16	TRBJ2-2	TGTGCCAGCAGCCAAGGGGGGGGGCTCCACACCGGGGAGCTGTTTTTT	CASSQGGGLHTGELFF
once	TRBD1	TRBV3-1/TRBV3-2	15	TRBJ2-3	TGTGCCAGCAGCTTAAGGGGGCACTTAACAGATACGCAGTATTTT	CASSLRGHLTDTQYF
NA	TRBD1	TRBV6-4	15	TRBJ1-5	TGTGCCAGCAGTGGGGACAGGGGCTCGGATCAGCCCCAGCATTTT	CASSGDRGSDQPQHF
NA	TRBD1	TRBV29-1	13	TRBJ2-7	TGCAGCGTCCCTGGGACAGCCTCCTACGAGCAGTACTTC	CSVPGTASYEQYF
NA	NA	TRBV27	15	TRBJ1-1	TGTGCCAGCAGTGAACGACAGAAAATGAACACTGAAGCTTTCTTT	CASSERQKMNTEAFF
NA	NA	TRBV12-5	15	TRBJ2-1	TGTGCTAGTGGTTTGGTAGGGGGGGCATACAATGAGCAGTTCTTC	CASGLVGGAYNEQFF
NA	TRBD2	TRBV6-1	13	TRBJ2-7	TGTGCCAGCAGTGAACTAGCGGGGGGGGAGCAGTACTTC	CASSELAGGEQYF
NA	NA	TRBV6-5	14	TRBJ2-3	TGTGCCAGCAGGGCATACCCTAGCACAGATACGCAGTATTTT	CASRAYPSTDTQYF
NA	NA	TRBV7-2	15	TRBJ2-3	TGTGCCAGCAGCCCGGGGGGCGGGGACCTGGATACGCAGTATTTT	CASSPGGGDLDTQYF
NA	TRBD2	TRBV24-1	16	TRBJ2-3	TGTGCCACCAGTGATGTAGCGGGGGGCAGTACAGATACGCAGTATTTT	CATSDVAGGSTDTQYF
NA	TRBD1	TRBV2	15	TRBJ1-5	TGTGCCAGCAGGGGGACAGGGACCCTCGATCAGCCCCAGCATTTT	CASRGTGTLDQPQHF
NA	TRBD1	TRBV14	16	TRBJ2-7	TGTGCCAGCAGCCAGTCCTCGGGACAGGATCGGGACGAGCAGTACTTC	CASSQSSGQDRDEQYF
NA	NA	TRBV5-1	15	TRBJ2-3	TGCGCCAGCGTCCGAGGGGGGGCCCGCGGGGATACGCAGTATTTT	CASVRGGARGDTQYF